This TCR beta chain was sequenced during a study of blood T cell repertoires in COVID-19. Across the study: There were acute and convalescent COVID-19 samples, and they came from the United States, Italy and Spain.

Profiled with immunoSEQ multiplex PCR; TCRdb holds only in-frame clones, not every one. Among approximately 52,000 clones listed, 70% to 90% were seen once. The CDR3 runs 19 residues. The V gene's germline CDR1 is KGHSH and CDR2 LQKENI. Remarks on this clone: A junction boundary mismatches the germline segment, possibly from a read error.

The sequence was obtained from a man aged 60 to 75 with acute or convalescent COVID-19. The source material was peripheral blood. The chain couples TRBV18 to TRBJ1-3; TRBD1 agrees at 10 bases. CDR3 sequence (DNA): TGTGCCAGCTCCCCACGCGCCTTTCGGGACAGGGGACCTGGAAACACCATATATTTT. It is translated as CASSPRAFRDRGPGNTIYF. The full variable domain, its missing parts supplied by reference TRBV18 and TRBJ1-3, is NAGVMQNPRHLVRRRGQEARLRCSPMKGHSHVYWYRQLPEEGLKFMVYLQKENIIDESGMPKERFSAEFPKEGPSILRIQQVVRGDSAAYFCASSPRAFRDRGPGNTIYFGEGSWLTVV.